A single sample gave rise to the 15 T cell receptor beta chains below, sequenced in a study of long-term antiretroviral therapy in people with HIV (dated by TCRdb to about 2022). The immunoSEQ hsTCRB v3.0 assay was used at survey level resolution for TRB variable region sequencing. In its TCRdb copy, this immuneACCESS table keeps in-frame sequences only and misses some clones. Where compared with another copy, unresolved V genes explain less than half of these, and the others have no known cause. This sample comprises roughly 21,000 clones, around 86% of them detected only once. The ten most abundant clones make up 12% of the sample. The sequencing here drew on unsorted PBMCs, taken 0.1 years before starting antiretroviral therapy. The receptors were gathered from a man aged 35-49 years with HIV.

CDR3: CASSVVTGRTEAFF. CDR3 sequence (DNA): TGTGCCAGCAGCGTAGTAACAGGAAGGACTGAAGCTTTCTTT. The genes are TRBV9 and TRBJ1-1; D is possibly TRBD1 (5 bases). The CDR3 spans 14 residues. Germline assignment: CDR1 SGDLS and CDR2 YYNGEE. V was shortened by 0 bases and J by 5 bases, with 11 bases between the two germline ends.

A few counts support this clone. The rearrangement links TRBV28 to TRBJ1-4; possible D gene TRBD1, 5 bases. V was cut by 5 bases and J by 11 bases, with 12 bases left in between. The germline gives CDR1 MDHEN, CDR2 SYDVKM. CDR3 length: 12 amino acids. The CDR3 is CASSLRVGKLFF. CDR3 coding DNA: TGTGCCAGCAGTCTCAGGGTTGGGAAACTGTTTTTT.

The chain uses TRBV6-5 and TRBJ2-5; the match to TRBD2 covers 8 bases. Germline V gene data show CDR1 as MNHEY and CDR2 as SVGAGI. This CDR3 spans 15 amino acids. With 0 bases clipped from V and 2 bases from J, the junction kept 2 bases outside the gene matches. The CDR3 sequence: CASSYSGGAQETQYF. CDR3 nucleotides: TGTGCCAGCAGTTACTCCGGGGGGGCACAAGAGACCCAGTACTTC.

The chain has TRBV28 and TRBJ2-1; D remains unclear. Between the trimmed V and J ends, which lost 4 bases and 4 bases, there was a span of 20 bases. Looked up from germline, CDR1 is MDHEN and CDR2 is SYDVKM. The CDR3 length is 17 residues. The CDR3 DNA sequence: TGTGCCAGCAGTTCATGGACCGACCCCCTGATTTACAATGAGCAGTTCTTC. It is translated as CASSSWTDPLIYNEQFF.

The chain joins TRBV28 to TRBJ2-7, with TRBD2 matching 8 bases. The CDR3 has 13 amino acids. V gave up 3 bases and J gave up 7 bases; unmatched junction bases: 5. Germline V gene sequence: CDR1 MDHEN, CDR2 SYDVKM. CDR3 amino acids: CASSFGTRREQYF. The CDR3 DNA reads as TGTGCCAGCAGTTTCGGGACTAGACGGGAGCAGTACTTC.

The CDR3 DNA reads as TGCGCCAGCAGCTCATATACGGGGATATATAATTCACCCCTCCACTTT. This encodes CASSSYTGIYNSPLHF. The V and J genes are TRBV5-1 and TRBJ1-6; D ambiguous. This CDR3 is 16 amino acids long. V lost 3 bases, J lost 4 bases, and 14 bases lay in between. Germline V gives CDR1 SGHRS, CDR2 YFSETQ.

This chain connects TRBV7-2 to TRBJ2-5; TRBD1 matches 8 bases. This CDR3 is 15 amino acids long. CDR1 and CDR2 (germline): SGHTA, FQGNSA. Losses at the gene ends were 5 bases for V and 5 bases for J; bases not matched to a gene: 10. CDR3 region: CASSPQQGGRETQYF. The CDR3 DNA is TGTGCCAGCAGCCCTCAACAGGGGGGCCGGGAGACCCAGTACTTC.

About this clone itself: Sequence at one end of the junction differs from germline and may be a read error. The chain has TRBV11-3 and TRBJ2-1; no clear D. Germline V gene lookup returns CDR1 SGHNT and CDR2 YENEEA. This CDR3 contains 13 residues. CDR3 in DNA: TGTGCCAGCAGCTCCGGTGTGGGGAATGGGCAGTTCTTC. Residues: CASSSGVGNGQFF. Full variable domain (missing parts from reference TRBV11-3 and TRBJ2-1): EAGVVQSPRYKIIEKKQPVAFWCNPISGHNTLYWYLQNLGQGPELLIRYENEEAVDDSQLPKDRFSAERLKGVDSTLKIQPAELGDSAVYLCASSSGVGNGQFFGPGTRLTVL.

This sequence joins TRBV9 and TRBJ2-1; 7 nucleotides align to TRBD2. CDR1 is SGDLS, CDR2 YYNGEE, per germline. J gave up 4 bases and V 0 bases, and 4 bases lay outside the gene matches. CDR3 length equals 15 residues. The CDR3 DNA follows: TGTGCCAGCAGCGTAGCCAGCGGGGCTTACAATGAGCAGTTCTTC. Its translation: CASSVASGAYNEQFF.

V is TRBV4-3 and J is TRBJ1-2; TRBD1 agrees at 7 bases. The CDR3 contains 15 residues. Per germline, CDR1 LGHNA and CDR2 YSLEER. Trimming took 0 bases from V and 4 from J; bases not matched to a gene: 5. The CDR3 loop is CASSQDRGVGYGYTF. Here the CDR3 DNA reads TGCGCCAGCAGCCAAGACAGGGGGGTGGGCTATGGCTACACCTTC.

There are a few counts of this clone. The chain links TRBV9 to TRBJ2-5; 15 nucleotides agree with TRBD2. The J segment lost 2 bases and the V segment lost 4 bases, leaving 3 bases of the junction unmatched. CDR3 length: 16 residues. The germline gives CDR1 SGDLS, CDR2 YYNGEE. CDR3 sequence reads: CASSLGTSGGQETQYF. The CDR3 region has the DNA TGTGCCAGCAGCCTCGGGACTAGCGGGGGGCAAGAGACCCAGTACTTC.

The chain carries TRBV6-5 and TRBJ1-1, with D perhaps matching TRBD1 (5 bases). CDR1 is MNHEY, CDR2 SVGAGI, per germline. The ends were cut back, 0 bases at V and 3 bases at J, with 11 bases in the middle. This CDR3 is built from 15 residues. CDR3 in DNA: TGTGCCAGCAGTTACTCGTTCGGAGGGGACACTGAAGCTTTCTTT. This codes for CASSYSFGGDTEAFF.

The gene calls are TRBV28 and TRBJ1-3; TRBD1 is a possible D gene (6 bases). V was cut by 6 bases and J by 6 bases, with 12 bases left in between. Germline loops: CDR1 MDHEN, CDR2 SYDVKM. CDR3 length equals 13 residues. CDR3 sequence reads: CASRVGGANTIYF. The CDR3 region has the DNA TGTGCCAGCAGGGTAGGGGGAGCAAACACCATATATTTT.

This chain uses TRBV20-1 with TRBJ2-5, with D unclear. Matching the DNA end better, TRBJ2-7 makes the J call doubtful. CDR3 length equals 11 residues. Germline V gene sequence: CDR1 DFQATT, CDR2 SNEGSKA (reference sequence). CDR3 sequence: CSARMKYEQYF. The CDR3 DNA follows: TGCAGTGCTAGGATGAAATACGAGCAGTACTTC.

A single count supports this clone. The chain carries TRBV2 and TRBJ1-6; D call uncertain. Germline CDR1 SNHLY, CDR2 FYNNEI. The CDR3 extends over 14 amino acids. Trimming cost V 5 bases and J 5 bases, with 10 bases left between them. The CDR3 coding sequence is TGTGCCAGCAGTAGTATCGGGGATAATTCACCCCTCCACTTT. Its protein is CASSSIGDNSPLHF.